The sequence of this TCR beta chain was determined in a study of blood T cell repertoires in COVID-19. The CDR3 consists of 15 residues. CDR1 and CDR2 (germline): MDHEN, SYDVKM. V gave up 6 bases and J gave up 2 bases; unmatched junction bases: 7. TCRdb's table, derived via immunoSEQ multiplex PCR, lists solely in-frame clones and lacks some. The sample contains approximately 190,000 clones, about 83% of which appear only once. The sequence was obtained from an older woman with active or convalescent COVID-19. The rearrangement joins TRBV28 to TRBJ1-2; 9 bases agree with TRBD1. Specimen: peripheral blood. CDR3 DNA: TGTGCCAGCAGGACCTACAGGGGGCTGAACTATGGCTACACCTTC. This encodes CASRTYRGLNYGYTF.